This record concerns one TCR beta chain sequence. The antigen remains undetermined. The CDR3 covers 13 residues. CDR1 DFQATT and CDR2 SNEGSKA come from the germline V gene (reference sequence). The V end was cut by 0 bases, the J end by 7 bases, with 12 bases between. This sample stems from a study of Graves' ophthalmopathy and Graves' hyperthyroidism. Across the whole study: Stable hyperthyroidism meant no ophthalmopathy within 18 months of follow-up.

Broader study findings: A roughly 81% specificity and 87.88% sensitivity were achieved by a 13-signature model that separated ophthalmopathy from stable hyperthyroidism. Most thyroid clonotypes with frequency above 0.001 were detected in blood too.

Other autoimmune diseases, uncontrolled infections, pregnancy or lactation excluded patients from enrollment. From RNA, the CDR3 regions of TCR beta chains were amplified and sequenced. The workflow started with a first-round RT-PCR run with HTBI primers and then moved on to a second-round multiplex PCR. TCRdb itself ran the multiplex PCR reads through MiXCR, one entry per CDR3 protein. Altogether roughly 1.1 million distinct CDR3 sequences are present, 36% being singletons, with the ten largest covering around 10%. The V gene is TRBV20-1, the J gene TRBJ1-2; D not resolved. The sequenced sample was peripheral blood or thyroid tissue (not recorded which). This TCR came from an adult man with Graves' hyperthyroidism. The CDR3 here is CSARDSRGVGYTF. CDR3 nucleotides: TGCAGTGCTAGAGACAGCCGGGGTGTTGGCTACACCTTC.